The rows below give T cell receptor beta chains drawn from one sample of a study of OX40 agonist ivuxolimab in advanced cancers. Sequencing was performed with immunoSEQ multiplex PCR; in TCRdb, only in-frame clones are kept and a portion is missing. The profile shows around 70,000 clones, approximately 88% of them singletons. The starting material was CD4+ or CD8+ T cells sorted from blood, obtained in a trial of the OX40 agonist ivuxolimab. These receptors were collected from an adult with an advanced solid tumor such as melanoma, head and neck, liver or kidney cancer. Each CDR3 is given without its conserved first and last residue.

TRBJ2-7,TRBV30,AWSASGSNEQY
TRBJ2-3,TRBV19,ASRGGSSSTDTQY
TRBJ2-3,TRBV6-5,ASSYSKGDTQY
TRBJ2-3,TRBV5-1,ASSFRTGWTDTQY
TRBJ2-7,TRBV19,ASSSDPTSYEQY
TRBJ2-2,TRBV7-2,ASSPGPSNTGELF
TRBJ1-1,TRBV14,ASSRQDLYTEAF
TRBJ2-1,TRBV5-1,ASSPRGHGNEQF
TRBJ2-1,TRBV15,ATSRQAGVRPGEQF
TRBJ1-2,TRBV7-9,ASSLDGNLNYGYT
TRBJ2-7,TRBV6-5,ASSTRASGSYEQY
TRBJ2-7,TRBV5-4,ASSLLGTRGEQY
TRBJ1-4,TRBV27,ASSWTGSEEKLF
TRBJ2-7,TRBV19,ASSISWGTEQY
TRBJ2-2,TRBV2,ASKNGKPGELF
TRBJ2-2,TRBV27,ASSSWTGGTGELF
TRBJ1-1,TRBV10-3,AISEGPGSTEAF
TRBJ2-2,TRBV14,ASSRIAGGNGAGELF
TRBJ1-1,TRBV18,ASSPGKTNTEAF
TRBJ2-1,TRBV5-1,ASSWHDEQF
TRBJ1-2,TRBV5-6,ASSSSGPRT
TRBJ1-1,TRBV2,ASSASDGNTEAF
TRBJ2-7,TRBV4-2,ASSLGAASGAYEQY
TRBJ2-3,TRBV27,ASSSFPRQGMSDTQY
TRBJ2-7,TRBV6-1,ASSYGGQGQY
TRBJ2-2,TRBV7-9,ASSLEGLAARGELF
TRBJ2-7,TRBV4-2,ASSQDLGDMVEQY
TRBJ1-1,TRBV5-1,ASSLYFTDEAF
TRBJ2-2,TRBV5-1,ASSLALAGDHGELF
TRBJ1-6,TRBV5-4,ASSPGRQMIPYSPLH
TRBJ2-1,TRBV11-2,ASSSASLAGVPNEQF
TRBJ2-7,TRBV5-8,ASSSRQLFLGEQY
TRBJ2-1,TRBV27,ASSLLVSGAHNEQF
TRBJ2-5,TRBV28,ASRQRDGSGSRETQY
TRBJ1-4,TRBV28,ASSLGGLTNEKLF
TRBJ2-7,TRBV4-1,ASSPPGTSGTYEQY
TRBJ2-5,TRBV4-1,ASSHPGRSGQETQY
TRBJ2-1,TRBV27,ASSLPGTGFDNEQF
TRBJ1-5,TRBV19,ASTREGANQPQH
TRBJ2-1,TRBV9,ASSPIGGRAYSGEQF
TRBJ2-2,TRBV2,ASSVAGELF
TRBJ2-4,TRBV11-2,ASSLRGGLAGAKNIQY
TRBJ1-5,TRBV15,ATRGQGQNQPQH
TRBJ2-1,TRBV4-2,ASSQDIQRSYNEQF
TRBJ2-5,TRBV25-1,ASSVGGAEGETQY
TRBJ2-3,TRBV13,ASSLAGSTDTQY
TRBJ2-7,TRBV6-6,ASLDPYGDGSYEQY